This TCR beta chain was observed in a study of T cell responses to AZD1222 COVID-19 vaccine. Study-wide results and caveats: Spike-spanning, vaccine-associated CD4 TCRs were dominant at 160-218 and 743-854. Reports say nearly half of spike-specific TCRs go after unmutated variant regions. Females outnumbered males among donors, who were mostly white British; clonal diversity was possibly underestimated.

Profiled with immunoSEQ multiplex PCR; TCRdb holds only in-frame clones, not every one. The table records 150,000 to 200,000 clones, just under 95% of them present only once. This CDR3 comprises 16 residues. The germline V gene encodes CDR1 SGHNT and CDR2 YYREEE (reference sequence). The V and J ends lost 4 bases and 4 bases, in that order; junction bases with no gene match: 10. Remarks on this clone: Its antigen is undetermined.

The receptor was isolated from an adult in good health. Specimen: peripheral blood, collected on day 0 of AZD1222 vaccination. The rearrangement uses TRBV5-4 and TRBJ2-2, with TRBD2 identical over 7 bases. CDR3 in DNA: TGTGCCAGCAGCCCGGCGGCGGGAGAGATCACCGGGGAGCTGTTTTTT. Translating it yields CASSPAAGEITGELFF.